A single sample gave rise to the 10 T cell receptor beta chains below, sequenced in a study of shared clonotypes between healthy human individuals. Sequenced by immunoSEQ multiplex PCR; TCRdb stores in-frame clones only, minus some. The top ten clones hold approximately 0.56% of a sample with roughly 1,000,000 clones, roughly 74% of them seen once. Sequenced input: memory CD4+ T cells from PBMCs. The subset here: CD45RA-negative fraction. The receptors were gathered from a man between 18 and 29 years old in good health. Some clones in this sample may be carry-over from other donors' samples.

This clone was seen a handful of times. The chain couples TRBV27 to TRBJ2-7; D remains ambiguous. Germline CDR1 MNHEY, CDR2 SMNVEV (reference sequence). The germline V and J ends were trimmed by 5 bases and 4 bases, with 18 bases remaining between them. The CDR3 runs 15 residues. The CDR3 coding sequence is TGTGCCAGCAGTCCCGGGTCGGGCCTCGGTTACGAGCAGTACTTC. Translated, it gives CASSPGSGLGYEQYF.

The chain couples TRBV6-5 to TRBJ2-5, with 10 nucleotides matching TRBD2. The CDR3 spans 15 residues. CDR1 and CDR2 from the germline V gene are MNHEY and SVGAGI. The J segment lost 3 bases and the V segment lost 6 bases, leaving 7 bases of the junction unmatched. The CDR3 coding sequence is TGTGCCAGCAGCCTCGAACTAGCGGGAAAAGAGACCCAGTACTTC. It encodes CASSLELAGKETQYF.

The chain links TRBV5-4 to TRBJ2-3; D possibly corresponds to TRBD2 (5 bases). Trimming removed 2 bases from V and 0 bases from J, with 10 bases in between. This CDR3 spans 15 amino acids. Germline CDR1 reads SGHNT; CDR2 reads YYREEE (reference sequence). Here the CDR3 reads CASSFEWTSTDTQYF. The CDR3 DNA reads TGTGCCAGCAGCTTCGAGTGGACTAGCACAGATACGCAGTATTTT.

The chain has TRBV18 and TRBJ2-4; D unclear. CDR3 size: 15 residues. Trimming took off 2 bases at V and 0 bases at J, with 8 bases between the two ends. Germline values: CDR1 KGHSH, CDR2 LQKENI. The CDR3 DNA reads as TGTGCCAGCTCACCAGCGATCTTAGCCAAAAACATTCAGTACTTC. Translated, it gives CASSPAILAKNIQYF.

This chain connects TRBV28 to TRBJ2-2; D not certain. Trimming stripped 7 bases from V and 2 bases from J, with 11 bases between. Per the germline V gene, CDR1 is MDHEN and CDR2 is SYDVKM. This CDR3 region has 14 residues. CDR3 DNA: TGTGCCAGCACCCCGTCGATTAACACCGGGGAGCTGTTTTTT. Protein product: CASTPSINTGELFF.

This clone was observed a handful of times. V usage is TRBV10-3 and J usage is TRBJ2-1; tentatively, D is TRBD1 (6 bases). The CDR3 spans 12 residues. Trimming removed 2 bases at V and 13 bases at J, with 12 bases between. Germline values: CDR1 ENHRY, CDR2 SYGVKD. The CDR3 loop is CAISETDRSQFF. The CDR3 nucleotides read TGTGCCATCAGTGAGACCGACAGGTCACAGTTCTTC.

The V and J genes are TRBV2 and TRBJ1-2; the D is unclear. Trimming removed 4 bases from V and 1 base from J, with 7 bases in between. Germline V gives CDR1 SNHLY, CDR2 FYNNEI. CDR3 length: 13 residues. The CDR3 sequence: CASSVENNYGYTF. The CDR3 DNA reads as TGTGCCAGCAGTGTCGAGAATAACTATGGCTACACCTTC.

This clone is a singleton in its sample. CDR3 protein: CASSYGQPNNYGYTF. In DNA form, the CDR3 reads TGTGCCAGCAGTTACGGACAGCCCAATAACTATGGCTACACCTTC. J is TRBJ1-2 and V is TRBV6-5, with D possibly TRBD1 on 6 matching bases. The V end lost 2 bases, the J end lost 1 base, and 11 bases lay between the germline ends. Germline values: CDR1 MNHEY, CDR2 SVGAGI. There are 15 residues in the CDR3.

The table lists this clone with many counts. CDR3 residues: CASSFLIGGRDGEKLFF. CDR3 in DNA: TGTGCCAGCAGCTTCCTCATAGGGGGCAGGGATGGTGAAAAACTGTTTTTT. The chain is built from TRBV11-2 and TRBJ1-4; TRBD1 aligns across 7 bases. Germline CDR1 reads SGHAT; CDR2 reads FQNNGV. The CDR3 runs to 17 residues. With V trimmed by 3 bases and J by 7 bases, 14 bases remained unmatched.

This clone was picked up a small number of times. A much larger clone differs from this one at a single base, so this may be a read error. This chain connects TRBV28 to TRBJ1-1; D possibly corresponds to TRBD1 (5 bases). The CDR3 has 12 residues. V was pared by 5 bases and J by 1 base, with 5 bases between. CDR1 is MDHEN, CDR2 SYDVKM, per germline. In DNA, the CDR3 is TGTGCCAGCAGTAGGGGGAACACTGAAGCTTTCTTT. Translated: CASSRGNTEAFF.